This T cell receptor (beta chain) appears in the sequencing data of a study of response to subunit inactivated influenza vaccine. General study findings and limits: Authors suggested each seasonal influenza vaccination recruits few new T cells.

This clonotype was counted only a few times. Its antigen is unidentified. Germline V gives CDR1 SNHLY, CDR2 FYNNEI. The V end was cut by 6 bases, the J end by 3 bases, with 12 bases between. The length of the CDR3 is 13 residues. TCRdb reprocessed the RT-PCR reads with MiXCR, giving one entry per CDR3 protein. The sample consists of about half a million distinct CDR3 sequences, approximately 10% of them appearing once. The J gene is TRBJ2-7, the V gene TRBV2; D remains unclear. The sequences come from PBMCs from blood, collected 35 to 45 days after vaccination. This TCR derives from a man in his fifties who received an inactivated influenza vaccine. The CDR3 DNA reads as TGTGCCAGCAGAGGCGGACCGAACTACGAGCAGTACTTC. Encoded protein: CASRGGPNYEQYF.